A single sample gave rise to the 25 T cell receptor beta chains below, sequenced in a study of T cell responses to AZD1222 COVID-19 vaccine. Method: immunoSEQ multiplex PCR; TCRdb's copy keeps in-frame clones and lacks some. Its clone listing holds under 150,000 clones. The sequenced material came from peripheral blood. Receptors originate from an adult in good health.

The rearrangement links TRBV19 to TRBJ1-5; TRBD1 matches at 7 bases. This CDR3 has 16 amino acids. CDR1 is LNHDA, CDR2 SQIVND, per germline (reference sequence). The V segment lost 2 bases and the J segment 3 bases; nucleotides outside the gene matches: 7. Here the CDR3 reads CASSITPTGANQPQHF. CDR3 nucleotide sequence: TGTGCCAGTAGTATAACCCCTACAGGGGCCAATCAGCCCCAGCATTTT.

The V and J genes are TRBV7-2 and TRBJ2-2; D possibly matches TRBD1 or TRBD2 (5 bases each). Germline values: CDR1 SGHTA, CDR2 FQGNSA. The CDR3 is made up of 16 amino acids. The V end lost 3 bases, the J end lost 12 bases, and 23 bases lay between the germline ends. The CDR3 nucleotides are TGTGCCAGCAGCTTTCGATCCACCGGGACCGTCAACAAGCTGTTTTTT. It translates to CASSFRSTGTVNKLFF.

This chain joins TRBV5-1 and TRBJ2-2; D is undetermined. This CDR3 contains 13 residues. Germline lookup yields CDR1 SGHRS and CDR2 YFSETQ. V was cut by 1 base and J by 7 bases, with 8 bases left in between. The CDR3: CASSLFQNGELFF. In nucleotides, the CDR3 is TGCGCCAGCAGCTTGTTTCAAAACGGGGAGCTGTTTTTT. Variable domain in full (rest from reference TRBV5-1 and TRBJ2-2): KAGVTQTPRYLIKTRGQQVTLSCSPISGHRSVSWYQQTPGQGLQFLFEYFSETQRNKGNFPGRFSGRQFSNSRSEMNVSTLELGDSALYLCASSLFQNGELFFGEGSRLTVL.

V and J are TRBV25-1 and TRBJ1-3, with 7 bases that match TRBD1. This CDR3 region has 15 residues. The V gene end was trimmed by 7 bases and the J gene end by 3 bases; junction bases not matched to a gene: 9. The germline CDR1 and CDR2 sequences are MGHDK and SYGVNS. This CDR3 is CASTPRQGGGNTIYF. The CDR3 region has the DNA TGTGCCAGCACCCCTCGACAGGGCGGTGGAAACACCATATATTTT.

The chain combines TRBV4-1 with TRBJ1-5; 8 nucleotides align to TRBD1. Per germline, CDR1 MGHRA and CDR2 YSYEKL. The CDR3 length is 16 residues. V dropped 0 bases and J dropped 7; count of bases not matched to a gene: 8. CDR3 loop: CASSQDRGQAGQPQHF. For the CDR3, the DNA is TGCGCCAGCAGCCAAGATCGGGGACAGGCCGGCCAGCCCCAGCATTTT.

The chain joins TRBV5-6 to TRBJ1-2; D call uncertain. V shed 0 bases and J shed 4 bases, with 4 bases lying between them. Germline V gives CDR1 SGHDT, CDR2 YYEEEE. The CDR3 runs to 12 residues. CDR3 sequence: CASSLEAYGYTF. In DNA, the CDR3 is TGTGCCAGCAGCTTGGAGGCCTATGGCTACACCTTC.

The rearrangement uses TRBV9 and TRBJ1-4; maybe TRBD1 (6 bases). CDR3 length: 16 amino acids. The ends were cut back, 2 bases at V and 4 bases at J, with 15 bases in the middle. In germline, CDR1 is SGDLS, CDR2 YYNGEE. The CDR3 sequence: CASSVSPGTINEKLFF. As DNA, the CDR3 is TGTGCCAGCAGCGTTTCCCCCGGGACAATTAATGAAAAACTGTTTTTT.

The V gene is TRBV28, the J gene TRBJ2-1; D is perhaps TRBD2 (6 bases). This CDR3 has 16 residues. Germline lookup yields CDR1 MDHEN and CDR2 SYDVKM. V gave up 5 bases and J gave up 4 bases, with 18 bases separating them. The CDR3 nucleotides read TGTGCCAGCAGTCCCGCCGGCGGGGCCAGGTACAATGAGCAGTTCTTC. Residues: CASSPAGGARYNEQFF.

V and J are TRBV7-9 and TRBJ1-1; D not certain. Germline V lookup: CDR1 SEHNR, CDR2 FQNEAQ (reference sequence). V was pared by 5 bases and J by 0 bases, with 10 bases between. This CDR3 region has 14 residues. The CDR3 spells CASSPGLVNTEAFF. The CDR3 DNA reads TGTGCCAGCAGCCCAGGCTTAGTGAACACTGAAGCTTTCTTT. Using reference TRBV7-9 and TRBJ1-1 for the parts outside the CDR3, the full variable domain is DTGVSQNPRHKITKRGQNVTFRCDPISEHNRLYWYRQTLGQGPEFLTYFQNEAQLEKSRLLSDRFSAERPKGSFSTLEIQRTEQGDSAMYLCASSPGLVNTEAFFGQGTRLTVV.

V is TRBV9 and J is TRBJ2-3; D remains unclear. V lost 3 bases to trimming and J lost 0 bases, with 11 bases between them. The CDR3 is made up of 15 amino acids. Germline loops: CDR1 SGDLS, CDR2 YYNGEE. This chain's CDR3 is CASSAKEPSTDTQYF. CDR3 DNA: TGTGCCAGCAGCGCGAAGGAGCCTAGCACAGATACGCAGTATTTT.

The chain combines TRBV7-9 with TRBJ1-3; TRBD1 is a possible D gene (6 bases). Germline CDR1 is SEHNR and CDR2 is FQNEAQ (reference sequence). The V and J ends lost 4 bases and 0 bases respectively, with 16 bases between them. The CDR3 is 17 amino acids. For the CDR3, the DNA is TGTGCCAGCAGCTCCGGGACATCACCTCTCTCTGGAAACACCATATATTTT. Its protein product is CASSSGTSPLSGNTIYF.

The J gene is TRBJ2-7, the V gene TRBV7-3, with 7 bases aligning to TRBD1. Germline values: CDR1 SGHTA, CDR2 FQGTGA. This CDR3 comprises 13 residues. V trimming: 5 bases; J trimming: 6 bases; junction bases outside the gene matches: 7. CDR3 loop: CASSQTTGREQYF. CDR3 sequence (DNA): TGTGCCAGCAGCCAAACGACAGGGCGCGAGCAGTACTTC.

The CDR3 loop reads CASSAGQGYLEKLFF. CDR3 DNA sequence: TGTGCCAGCAGCGCTGGACAGGGTTATCTAGAAAAACTGTTTTTT. The chain is built from TRBV7-9 and TRBJ1-4, with TRBD1 matching over 8 bases. The germline gives CDR1 SEHNR, CDR2 FQNEAQ (reference sequence). V lost 5 bases and J lost 8; bases outside the gene matches: 10. This CDR3 is 15 amino acids long.

The rearrangement joins TRBV24-1 to TRBJ1-3; D might be TRBD1 (5 bases). The CDR3 contains 13 residues. V was trimmed by 7 bases and J by 8 bases, leaving 14 bases between them. Germline V gives CDR1 KGHDR, CDR2 SFDVKD. CDR3 DNA: TGTGCCACCAGCCAAGGGACCGGGGACACCATATATTTT. It is translated as CATSQGTGDTIYF.

This chain links TRBV29-1 with TRBJ2-5, with 7 bases aligning to TRBD1. Germline CDR1 reads SQVTM; CDR2 reads ANQGSEA. This CDR3 is built from 12 residues. Trimming removed 7 bases from V and 1 base from J; junction bases left unmatched: 3. CDR3 bases: TGCAGCGCCCGGGACAGCCAAGAGACCCAGTACTTC. Translation gives CSARDSQETQYF.

The V and J genes are TRBV7-9 and TRBJ1-2; the D is unclear. The CDR3 is 13 amino acids. V lost 5 bases, J lost 13 bases, and 20 bases lay in between. In germline, CDR1 is SEHNR, CDR2 FQNEAQ (reference sequence). CDR3 residues: CASSRTGLSSSTF. DNA for the CDR3: TGTGCCAGCAGCCGAACGGGTCTCTCAAGCAGCACCTTC. The full variable domain, its missing parts supplied by reference TRBV7-9 and TRBJ1-2, is DTGVSQNPRHKITKRGQNVTFRCDPISEHNRLYWYRQTLGQGPEFLTYFQNEAQLEKSRLLSDRFSAERPKGSFSTLEIQRTEQGDSAMYLCASSRTGLSSSTFGSGTRLTVV.

The gene calls are TRBV2 and TRBJ2-7; D is perhaps TRBD1 or TRBD2 (5 bases each). This CDR3 has 14 amino acids. The V gene lost 3 bases and the J gene lost 4 bases, with 13 bases spanning the gap. Germline V CDR1 and CDR2: SNHLY, FYNNEI. The CDR3 is CASSERETVYEQYF. The CDR3, as DNA: TGTGCCAGCAGTGAGAGGGAGACAGTTTACGAGCAGTACTTC.

The chain employs TRBV12-3 or TRBV12-4 and TRBJ1-2; TRBD1 is a possible D gene (6 bases). The CDR3 is 13 amino acids. The V end was cut by 3 bases, the J end by 5 bases, with 10 bases between. This chain's CDR3 is CASSFQGIYGYTF. CDR3 in DNA: TGTGCCAGCAGTTTCCAGGGGATATATGGCTACACCTTC.

The rearrangement uses TRBV18 and TRBJ1-5; 7 bases are shared with TRBD1. Looked up from germline, CDR1 is KGHSH and CDR2 is LQKENI. V shed 3 bases and J 6 bases; nucleotides not matched to a gene: 5. The CDR3 totals 14 residues. The chain's CDR3 is CASSPTTGLQPQHF. CDR3 bases: TGTGCCAGCTCACCTACGACAGGGCTTCAGCCCCAGCATTTT.

The chain couples TRBV7-2 to TRBJ2-7; TRBD1 matches at 10 bases. The CDR3 totals 14 residues. Germline CDR1 and CDR2: SGHTA and FQGNSA. Unmatched junction bases numbered 3, after V lost 5 bases and J lost 2 bases. CDR3 in amino acids: CASSLGTGAYEQYF. The CDR3 DNA reads as TGTGCCAGCAGCCTAGGGACAGGGGCCTACGAGCAGTACTTC.

This chain links TRBV11-2 with TRBJ1-2, with D uncertain. This CDR3 spans 16 amino acids. The germline V and J ends were trimmed by 4 bases and 4 bases, with 19 bases remaining between them. Germline CDR1 and CDR2: SGHAT and FQNNGV. The CDR3 protein is CASSYNGDRALYGYTF. CDR3 sequence (DNA): TGTGCCAGCAGCTATAACGGAGACCGCGCGCTCTATGGCTACACCTTC.

V is TRBV30 and J is TRBJ1-2; D not certain. The germline V gene encodes CDR1 GTSNPN and CDR2 SVGIG (reference sequence). This CDR3 region has 15 residues. With 0 bases removed from V and 7 bases from J, the gap between germline ends came to 18 bases. The DNA of the CDR3 is TGTGCCTGGAGTGTAAGGGTGGCCCAAGTGGGTGGCTACACCTTC. It encodes CAWSVRVAQVGGYTF. The entire variable domain, with the rest obtained from reference TRBV30 and TRBJ1-2, is as follows: SQTIHQWPATLVQPVGSPLSLECTVEGTSNPNLYWYRQAAGRGLQLLFYSVGIGQISSEVPQNLSASRPQDRQFILSSKKLLLSDSGFYLCAWSVRVAQVGGYTFGSGTRLTVV.

The rearrangement links TRBV4-3 to TRBJ1-6, with D unclear. The CDR3 covers 16 residues. V lost 0 bases and J 7 bases, leaving 13 bases between the germline ends. Germline V gene lookup returns CDR1 LGHNA and CDR2 YSLEER. The CDR3 loop is CASSQDWSQSNSPLHF. Written as DNA, the CDR3 is TGCGCCAGCAGCCAAGATTGGTCCCAGTCCAATTCACCCCTCCACTTT.

The chain joins TRBV11-3 to TRBJ1-1; D is possibly TRBD1 (6 bases). Germline V CDR1 and CDR2: SGHNT, YENEEA. This CDR3 region has 16 residues. Trimming shortened V by 5 bases and J by 1 base, and 17 bases separated the two germline ends. The CDR3 reads CASSDSTGSGNTEAFF. DNA for the CDR3: TGTGCCAGCAGCGATAGTACAGGGTCAGGGAACACTGAAGCTTTCTTT. The variable domain in full, with the rest retrieved from reference TRBV11-3 and TRBJ1-1, is EAGVVQSPRYKIIEKKQPVAFWCNPISGHNTLYWYLQNLGQGPELLIRYENEEAVDDSQLPKDRFSAERLKGVDSTLKIQPAELGDSAVYLCASSDSTGSGNTEAFFGQGTRLTVV.

This chain connects TRBV7-2 to TRBJ2-7, with D perhaps matching TRBD1 or TRBD2 (5 bases each). V was pared by 5 bases and J by 2 bases, with 13 bases between. The CDR3 consists of 14 residues. CDR1 SGHTA and CDR2 FQGNSA come from the germline V gene. The CDR3 bases are TGTGCCAGCAGCAAAAGGGACGGGACCTACGAGCAGTACTTC. Protein: CASSKRDGTYEQYF.